A selection of T cell receptor beta chains follows, all from one sample in a study of shared clonotypes between healthy human individuals. Using immunoSEQ multiplex PCR, the repertoire was profiled, and TCRdb retains in-frame clones only, with some absent. This table has some 2 million clones, roughly 94% appearing once. The material sequenced was naive CD8+ T cells sorted from blood. Every receptor here comes from a man aged 18 to 29 in good health. The CDR3 runs from the conserved cysteine through the conserved F or W. Each record gives: J gene, clone size, D gene, V gene, CDR3 protein, CDR3 DNA. D genes are given only for firm matches. A row's size may be missing; if present it is once, few, many or a size class.

TRBJ2-3 | - | TRBD2 | TRBV4-1 | CASSQESSGFNTQYF | TGCGCCAGCAGCCAAGAGTCTAGCGGGTTTAATACGCAGTATTTT
TRBJ1-4 | - | - | TRBV7-9 | CASSSPGTLNEKLFF | TGTGCCAGCAGCTCCCCCGGGACCTTAAATGAAAAACTGTTTTTT
TRBJ2-1 | - | - | TRBV6-4 | CASSDRPGYNEQFF | TGTGCCAGCAGTGATCGACCGGGCTACAATGAGCAGTTCTTC
TRBJ1-2 | - | - | TRBV9 | CASSGPSSDSPSNYGYTF | TGTGCCAGCAGCGGACCTTCATCCGACAGTCCTTCTAACTATGGCTACACCTTC
TRBJ1-3 | - | - | TRBV5-4 | CASSFQGGSGNTIYF | TGTGCCAGCAGCTTCCAAGGGGGCTCTGGAAACACCATATATTTT
TRBJ1-6 | - | - | TRBV5-6 | CASSLAGSHALHF | TGTGCCAGCAGCTTGGCAGGATCGCATGCCCTCCACTTT
TRBJ2-7 | - | TRBD1 | TRBV28 | CASSFGDSRYHEQYF | TGTGCCAGCAGTTTTGGGGACAGTCGCTACCACGAGCAGTACTTC
TRBJ2-7 | - | - | TRBV4-1 | CASSQEGPGAYEQYF | TGCGCCAGCAGCCAAGAGGGGCCAGGGGCCTACGAGCAGTACTTC
TRBJ1-3 | once | - | TRBV19 | CASSSLLIQGNTIYF | TGTGCCAGTAGTTCACTTCTTATCCAGGGGAACACCATATATTTT
TRBJ2-1 | - | TRBD2 | TRBV4-1 | CASSQLTSGADNEQFF | TGCGCCAGCAGCCAACTGACTAGCGGGGCTGACAATGAGCAGTTCTTC
TRBJ1-4 | - | - | TRBV6-5 | CASSSGEKLFF | TGTGCCAGCAGTAGTGGCGAAAAACTGTTTTTT
TRBJ2-2 | - | - | TRBV13 | CASSLGAGMVSGELFF | TGTGCCAGCAGCTTAGGGGCAGGGATGGTGTCCGGGGAGCTGTTTTTT
TRBJ2-7 | once | - | TRBV6-5 | CASSYAGSSYEQYF | TGTGCCAGCAGTTACGCGGGGAGCTCCTACGAGCAGTACTTC